Below are 20 T cell receptor beta chains sequenced from a single sample in a study of Graves' ophthalmopathy and Graves' hyperthyroidism. As the template, RNA transcripts were used to amplify TCR beta CDR3 regions. In the first round, RT-PCR was carried out with HTBI primers, and a multiplex PCR formed the second round. TCRdb independently ran MiXCR on the multiplex PCR reads; one entry per CDR3 protein. The data hold hundreds of thousands of distinct CDR3 sequences, with approximately 22% observed a single time. The sequencing input was peripheral blood. Receptors originate from a woman under 30 with stable Graves' hyperthyroidism. Some clones in this sample may be carry-over from other donors' samples.

The sample holds many counts of this clonotype. V is TRBV2 and J is TRBJ1-2; tentatively, D is TRBD1 (5 bases). The CDR3 loop spans 14 amino acids. Germline values: CDR1 SNHLY, CDR2 FYNNEI. V shed 3 bases and J shed 8 bases, with 16 bases lying between them. The CDR3 DNA reads as TGTGCCAGCAGTGACATACAGGCCGTGGGAGGCTACACCTTC. Its translation: CASSDIQAVGGYTF.

The sample holds many counts of this clonotype. The chain combines TRBV6-1 with TRBJ1-1, with 8 bases aligning to TRBD1. The V gene end was trimmed by 6 bases and the J gene end by 1 base; junction bases not matched to a gene: 10. CDR1 is MNHNS, CDR2 SASEGT, per germline. The CDR3 loop spans 16 amino acids. This CDR3 is CASRSTGGGSNTEAFF. CDR3 sequence (DNA): TGTGCCAGCAGATCTACAGGGGGTGGATCGAACACTGAAGCTTTCTTT.

There are many counts of this clonotype. The V gene is TRBV11-2, the J gene TRBJ2-7, with D hard to call. The germline V and J ends were trimmed by 5 bases and 7 bases, with 15 bases remaining between them. The CDR3 totals 13 residues. Germline V gene lookup returns CDR1 SGHAT and CDR2 FQNNGV. Here the CDR3 reads CASSRALLGEQYF. For the CDR3, the DNA is TGTGCCAGCAGCCGGGCCCTACTGGGGGAGCAGTACTTC. The full variable domain, completed using reference TRBV11-2 and TRBJ2-7, is EAGVAQSPRYKIIEKRQSVAFWCNPISGHATLYWYQQILGQGPKLLIQFQNNGVVDDSQLPKDRFSAERLKGVDSTLKIQPAKLEDSAVYLCASSRALLGEQYFGPGTRLTVT.

Many counts were recorded for this clonotype. The V and J genes are TRBV30 and TRBJ1-6; no clear D. The V and J ends lost 1 base and 3 bases respectively, with 7 bases between them. Germline V gene data show CDR1 as GTSNPN and CDR2 as SVGIG (reference sequence). This CDR3 has 14 amino acids. The CDR3 DNA is TGTGCCTGGAGTGCGGGGTTCTATAATTCACCCCTCCACTTT. Translated, it gives CAWSAGFYNSPLHF.

This clonotype was detected ten times or more. CDR3 coding DNA: TGTGCCAGCAGTTTATTTAGGGGCTACGAGCAGTACTTC. Translated, it gives CASSLFRGYEQYF. V and J are TRBV27 and TRBJ2-7; tentatively, D is TRBD1 (5 bases). Trimming took 1 base from V and 3 from J, leaving 7 bases between them. The CDR3 is 13 residues long. Germline V gives CDR1 MNHEY, CDR2 SMNVEV (reference sequence).

This clonotype was seen many times. The chain uses TRBV7-3 and TRBJ2-5; D is unresolved. The CDR3 runs to 13 residues. V gave up 4 bases and J gave up 0 bases, with 6 bases separating them. Germline V lookup: CDR1 SGHTA, CDR2 FQGTGA. As DNA, the CDR3 is TGTGCCAGCAGCTCCCACAACCAAGAGACCCAGTACTTC. Translated, it gives CASSSHNQETQYF.

The chain recombines TRBV14 with TRBJ2-7, with 9 bases matching TRBD1. In germline, CDR1 is SGHDN, CDR2 FVKESK. The V and J ends lost 4 bases and 9 bases, in that order; junction bases with no gene match: 7. CDR3 length: 13 amino acids. CDR3: CASSPLQGATQYF. For the CDR3, the DNA is TGTGCCAGCAGCCCTCTACAGGGGGCTACGCAGTACTTC.

This clonotype was counted between two and nine times. The chain joins TRBV6-5 to TRBJ1-2; D unresolved. Trimming took 4 bases from V and 7 from J, leaving 13 bases between them. Germline-derived CDR1 and CDR2 are MNHEY and SVGAGI. The CDR3 totals 13 residues. The CDR3 loop reads CASSWAGSIGYTF. CDR3 coding DNA: TGTGCCAGCAGTTGGGCCGGGAGTATTGGCTACACCTTC.

The gene calls are TRBV3-1 and TRBJ2-7; TRBD1 matches at 8 bases. The trim removed 0 bases at V and 1 base at J, leaving 11 bases unmatched. Germline lookup yields CDR1 LGHDT and CDR2 YNNKEL (reference sequence). The CDR3 is 18 amino acids. The CDR3, as DNA: TGTGCCAGCAGCCAAGAATGGCTAGCAGGGGGCCCGTCCTACGAGCAGTACTTC. Translating gives CASSQEWLAGGPSYEQYF.

The rearrangement links TRBV12-3 or TRBV12-4 to TRBJ2-2; the D is unclear. Between the trimmed V and J ends, which lost 5 bases and 8 bases, there was a span of 12 bases. CDR3 size: 13 residues. The CDR3, as DNA: TGTGCCAGCAGTCCCGGACGGCTGGGGGAGCTGTTTTTT. It is translated as CASSPGRLGELFF.

This clonotype has more than one count but fewer than ten. The chain links TRBV3-1 to TRBJ2-7; a possible D gene is TRBD2 (6 bases). The germline gives CDR1 LGHDT, CDR2 YNNKEL (reference sequence). This CDR3 has 14 amino acids. Trimming stripped 1 base from V and 2 bases from J, with 9 bases between. The CDR3 coding sequence is TGTGCCAGCAGCCAAGGGGGGGTTACCTACGAGCAGTACTTC. Amino acids: CASSQGGVTYEQYF.

About this clonotype itself: At one boundary the junction diverges from the germline segment, which might be a read error. The chain is built from TRBV18 and TRBJ2-7; 9 positions agree with TRBD1. There are 15 residues in the CDR3. Looked up from germline, CDR1 is KGHSH and CDR2 is LQKENI. DNA of the CDR3: TGTGCCAGCTCACTTTCCGGACAGGGGACCTACGGGCAGTACTTC. Translation gives CASSLSGQGTYGQYF.

This clonotype was detected many times. The V gene is TRBV3-1, the J gene TRBJ1-2, with TRBD1 matching 7 bases. Germline lookup yields CDR1 LGHDT and CDR2 YNNKEL (reference sequence). V shed 1 base, J shed 5 bases, and the junction held 4 bases outside the gene matches. CDR3 length: 14 residues. The CDR3 spells CASSQVRGPYGYTF. The CDR3 DNA follows: TGTGCCAGCAGCCAAGTGAGGGGGCCTTATGGCTACACCTTC.

The rearrangement links TRBV14 to TRBJ1-2; a weak D match, TRBD1 (6 bases). The CDR3 spans 15 residues. Germline V gene data show CDR1 as SGHDN and CDR2 as FVKESK. V was pared by 1 base and J by 1 base, with 10 bases between. CDR3 DNA sequence: TGTGCCAGCAGCCAAGGGGACAACCTTAACTATGGCTACACCTTC. It codes for CASSQGDNLNYGYTF.

The chain has TRBV20-1 and TRBJ1-2; D remains ambiguous. Trimming stripped 4 bases from V and 4 bases from J, with 10 bases between. This CDR3 has 12 residues. Looked up from germline, CDR1 is DFQATT and CDR2 is SNEGSKA (reference sequence). CDR3 bases: TGCAGTGCTAAAGTCAGGATCTATGGCTACACCTTC. Protein: CSAKVRIYGYTF.

This clonotype was detected many times. The V gene is TRBV2, the J gene TRBJ1-3, with a possible D match to TRBD1 (5 bases). Between the trimmed V and J ends, which lost 6 bases and 3 bases, there was a span of 9 bases. The germline V gene encodes CDR1 SNHLY and CDR2 FYNNEI. The CDR3 is made up of 13 amino acids. As DNA, the CDR3 is TGTGCCAGCAGGGGGACGAATGGAAACACCATATATTTT. Protein product: CASRGTNGNTIYF.

The genes are TRBV6-5 and TRBJ2-5; TRBD1 might be the D (6 bases). CDR3 length equals 14 residues. The germline V gene has CDR1 MNHEY and CDR2 SVGAGI. V was cut by 2 bases and J by 5 bases, with 12 bases left in between. The CDR3, as DNA: TGTGCCAGCAGTTACGGGGGAAGGGGGGAGACCCAGTACTTC. It codes for CASSYGGRGETQYF.

This clonotype was detected many times. The gene calls are TRBV20-1 and TRBJ1-1; D gene ambiguous. Germline-derived CDR1 and CDR2 are DFQATT and SNEGSKA (reference sequence). This CDR3 is 14 amino acids long. Deletions cut 2 bases from V and 3 bases from J, with 13 bases between. The CDR3 protein is CSARWSLSYTEAFF. The CDR3 DNA reads as TGCAGTGCTAGATGGTCCCTGTCCTACACTGAAGCTTTCTTT.

The chain recombines TRBV12-3 or TRBV12-4 with TRBJ2-2; a weak D match, TRBD1 (5 bases). CDR3 size: 16 residues. V was pared by 5 bases and J by 4 bases, with 17 bases between. The CDR3 nucleotides are TGTGCCAGCAGTCGCAGGGTTGGTGGGCCCACCGGGGAGCTGTTTTTT. The encoded protein is CASSRRVGGPTGELFF.

This clonotype was seen repeatedly, ten times or more. The CDR3 DNA reads as TGCAGTGCTACGCGCATTAAGAACACTGAAGCTTTCTTT. Amino acid sequence: CSATRIKNTEAFF. The rearrangement uses TRBV20-1 and TRBJ1-1, with D unresolved. V was pared by 4 bases and J by 1 base, with 10 bases between. CDR3 length equals 13 residues. From germline, CDR1 is DFQATT and CDR2 SNEGSKA (reference sequence).